The rows below give T cell receptor beta chains drawn from one sample of a study of blood T cell repertoires in COVID-19. Assay: immunoSEQ multiplex PCR; the TCRdb copy retains only in-frame clones and omits some. The table records 40,000 to 65,000 clones, 60% to 85% of them present only once. The sample consisted of peripheral blood. Every receptor here comes from a human donor with active or convalescent COVID-19. The donor label of this sample is uncertain. The CDR3 runs from the conserved cysteine through the conserved F or W. A D gene is named only where the DNA matches it firmly. Not every row has a clone size; where given, it reads once, few, many or a size class.

clone_size: few; d_call: TRBD2; cdr3_length: 18; j_call: TRBJ2-4; v_call: TRBV18; cdr3_aa: CASSPRGLAGVVKNIQYF
clone_size: .; d_call: TRBD1; cdr3_length: 17; j_call: TRBJ2-2; v_call: TRBV5-1; cdr3_aa: CASSLASGTANTGELFF
clone_size: .; d_call: TRBD2; cdr3_length: 17; j_call: TRBJ2-4; v_call: TRBV5-1; cdr3_aa: CASSLFAEGGSGNIQYF
clone_size: .; d_call: .; cdr3_length: 13; j_call: TRBJ1-4; v_call: TRBV6-5; cdr3_aa: CASSAARRSELFF
clone_size: .; d_call: TRBD2; cdr3_length: 13; j_call: TRBJ2-3; v_call: TRBV2; cdr3_aa: CASETGGSNTQYF
clone_size: .; d_call: .; cdr3_length: 13; j_call: TRBJ1-4; v_call: TRBV4-1; cdr3_aa: CASSQGAWVKLFF
clone_size: .; d_call: .; cdr3_length: 15; j_call: TRBJ1-4; v_call: TRBV3-1/TRBV3-2; cdr3_aa: CASSQDLGRIVKLFF
clone_size: .; d_call: .; cdr3_length: 15; j_call: TRBJ2-2; v_call: TRBV11-2; cdr3_aa: CASSLDRGGTGELFF
clone_size: .; d_call: .; cdr3_length: 15; j_call: TRBJ1-4; v_call: TRBV6-5; cdr3_aa: CASSYFGPASGKLFF
clone_size: .; d_call: .; cdr3_length: 13; j_call: TRBJ1-1; v_call: TRBV6-1; cdr3_aa: CASSEVRLAEAFF
clone_size: .; d_call: TRBD2; cdr3_length: 15; j_call: TRBJ2-7; v_call: TRBV27; cdr3_aa: CASSFRASGSPPQYF
clone_size: .; d_call: TRBD1; cdr3_length: 14; j_call: TRBJ1-6; v_call: TRBV18; cdr3_aa: CASSPGTGRPPLHF
clone_size: .; d_call: .; cdr3_length: 14; j_call: TRBJ1-6; v_call: TRBV10-2; cdr3_aa: CAASRDRNISPLHF
clone_size: .; d_call: .; cdr3_length: 15; j_call: TRBJ2-1; v_call: TRBV3-1/TRBV3-2; cdr3_aa: CASSPRVGAYNEQFF
clone_size: .; d_call: TRBD2; cdr3_length: 18; j_call: TRBJ2-7; v_call: TRBV24-1; cdr3_aa: CATSAGLAGPGTPTKQYF
clone_size: .; d_call: TRBD1; cdr3_length: 15; j_call: TRBJ1-4; v_call: TRBV7-2; cdr3_aa: CASSPGQGLNEKLFF
clone_size: .; d_call: TRBD2; cdr3_length: 15; j_call: TRBJ2-3; v_call: TRBV3-1/TRBV3-2; cdr3_aa: CASSSRTSGGDTQYF
clone_size: .; d_call: TRBD2; cdr3_length: 17; j_call: TRBJ2-1; v_call: TRBV19; cdr3_aa: CASSPRATSGSMVEQFF
clone_size: .; d_call: .; cdr3_length: 13; j_call: TRBJ2-3; v_call: TRBV12-3/TRBV12-4; cdr3_aa: CAAGRASGDTQYF
clone_size: .; d_call: TRBD1; cdr3_length: 15; j_call: TRBJ2-7; v_call: TRBV2; cdr3_aa: CASSEGTGGLYEQYF
clone_size: once; d_call: .; cdr3_length: 11; j_call: TRBJ2-7; v_call: TRBV12-3/TRBV12-4; cdr3_aa: CASSGQYEQYF
clone_size: few; d_call: TRBD2; cdr3_length: 14; j_call: TRBJ2-7; v_call: TRBV11-1; cdr3_aa: CASRNEREGGEQYF
clone_size: .; d_call: TRBD2; cdr3_length: 15; j_call: TRBJ2-7; v_call: TRBV5-1; cdr3_aa: CASSSGLAGAYEQYF
clone_size: .; d_call: .; cdr3_length: 14; j_call: TRBJ2-1; v_call: TRBV19; cdr3_aa: CASSIGETYNEQFF
clone_size: few; d_call: .; cdr3_length: 18; j_call: TRBJ2-3; v_call: TRBV18; cdr3_aa: CASSPLKRQITSTDTQYF
clone_size: once; d_call: TRBD2; cdr3_length: 18; j_call: TRBJ2-2; v_call: TRBV19; cdr3_aa: CASSIDGLAGARTGELFF
clone_size: .; d_call: TRBD1; cdr3_length: 15; j_call: TRBJ1-6; v_call: TRBV6-6; cdr3_aa: CASSLPGTGNSPLHF
clone_size: few; d_call: .; cdr3_length: 15; j_call: TRBJ2-6; v_call: TRBV5-1; cdr3_aa: CASRLLPSGANVLTF
clone_size: few; d_call: TRBD2; cdr3_length: 15; j_call: TRBJ2-7; v_call: TRBV11-2; cdr3_aa: CASSSLAGGAYEQYF
clone_size: .; d_call: TRBD2; cdr3_length: 16; j_call: TRBJ2-2; v_call: TRBV7-9; cdr3_aa: CASSLAGTSGAGELFF
clone_size: .; d_call: TRBD1; cdr3_length: 14; j_call: TRBJ2-3; v_call: TRBV12-5; cdr3_aa: CASGKGQGSDTQYF
clone_size: .; d_call: .; cdr3_length: 17; j_call: TRBJ2-2; v_call: TRBV29-1; cdr3_aa: CSVEERRRHLPTGELFF
clone_size: .; d_call: .; cdr3_length: 14; j_call: TRBJ2-1; v_call: TRBV5-1; cdr3_aa: CASSQPSDVSEQFF
clone_size: .; d_call: TRBD1; cdr3_length: 14; j_call: TRBJ1-1; v_call: TRBV18; cdr3_aa: CASSLAGGHTEAFF
clone_size: few; d_call: TRBD1; cdr3_length: 17; j_call: TRBJ2-2; v_call: TRBV6-6; cdr3_aa: CASSRNRGSANTGELFF
clone_size: .; d_call: .; cdr3_length: 14; j_call: TRBJ2-2; v_call: TRBV24-1; cdr3_aa: CASRSRALSGELFF
clone_size: once; d_call: .; cdr3_length: 15; j_call: TRBJ2-1; v_call: TRBV5-1; cdr3_aa: CASSLRQSAYNEQFF
clone_size: .; d_call: .; cdr3_length: 15; j_call: TRBJ2-6; v_call: TRBV11-2; cdr3_aa: CASFLGRGGANVLTF
clone_size: .; d_call: .; cdr3_length: 15; j_call: TRBJ2-3; v_call: TRBV9; cdr3_aa: CASSVGSLSTDTQYF
clone_size: .; d_call: TRBD2; cdr3_length: 19; j_call: TRBJ2-2; v_call: TRBV24-1; cdr3_aa: CATSARGLAGWDRTGELFF
clone_size: .; d_call: TRBD2; cdr3_length: 16; j_call: TRBJ2-1; v_call: TRBV9; cdr3_aa: CASSVDLAGINNEQFF
clone_size: .; d_call: .; cdr3_length: 19; j_call: TRBJ1-1; v_call: TRBV7-9; cdr3_aa: CASSRASGGAGWTNTEAFF
clone_size: .; d_call: TRBD2; cdr3_length: 15; j_call: TRBJ2-1; v_call: TRBV19; cdr3_aa: CASSIRTSGDNEQFF
clone_size: .; d_call: TRBD1; cdr3_length: 14; j_call: TRBJ2-5; v_call: TRBV24-1; cdr3_aa: CATSDPTGGETQYF
clone_size: .; d_call: .; cdr3_length: 13; j_call: TRBJ2-3; v_call: TRBV6-5; cdr3_aa: CASIMAGTDTQYF
clone_size: .; d_call: TRBD1; cdr3_length: 14; j_call: TRBJ2-5; v_call: TRBV5-1; cdr3_aa: CASSDLGQEETQYF
clone_size: .; d_call: .; cdr3_length: 15; j_call: TRBJ2-5; v_call: TRBV19; cdr3_aa: CASRETGPSLETQYF
clone_size: once; d_call: .; cdr3_length: 13; j_call: TRBJ2-7; v_call: TRBV9; cdr3_aa: CASSPSGPYEQYF
clone_size: many; d_call: .; cdr3_length: 15; j_call: TRBJ2-5; v_call: TRBV3-1/TRBV3-2; cdr3_aa: CASSPGFASQETQYF
clone_size: .; d_call: TRBD2; cdr3_length: 15; j_call: TRBJ2-3; v_call: TRBV2; cdr3_aa: CASSLTSGSRNTQYF
clone_size: .; d_call: TRBD1; cdr3_length: 14; j_call: TRBJ1-1; v_call: TRBV6-5; cdr3_aa: CASRGQAPNTEAFF
clone_size: .; d_call: TRBD1; cdr3_length: 16; j_call: TRBJ2-5; v_call: TRBV5-1; cdr3_aa: CASSSTGTGGYETQYF